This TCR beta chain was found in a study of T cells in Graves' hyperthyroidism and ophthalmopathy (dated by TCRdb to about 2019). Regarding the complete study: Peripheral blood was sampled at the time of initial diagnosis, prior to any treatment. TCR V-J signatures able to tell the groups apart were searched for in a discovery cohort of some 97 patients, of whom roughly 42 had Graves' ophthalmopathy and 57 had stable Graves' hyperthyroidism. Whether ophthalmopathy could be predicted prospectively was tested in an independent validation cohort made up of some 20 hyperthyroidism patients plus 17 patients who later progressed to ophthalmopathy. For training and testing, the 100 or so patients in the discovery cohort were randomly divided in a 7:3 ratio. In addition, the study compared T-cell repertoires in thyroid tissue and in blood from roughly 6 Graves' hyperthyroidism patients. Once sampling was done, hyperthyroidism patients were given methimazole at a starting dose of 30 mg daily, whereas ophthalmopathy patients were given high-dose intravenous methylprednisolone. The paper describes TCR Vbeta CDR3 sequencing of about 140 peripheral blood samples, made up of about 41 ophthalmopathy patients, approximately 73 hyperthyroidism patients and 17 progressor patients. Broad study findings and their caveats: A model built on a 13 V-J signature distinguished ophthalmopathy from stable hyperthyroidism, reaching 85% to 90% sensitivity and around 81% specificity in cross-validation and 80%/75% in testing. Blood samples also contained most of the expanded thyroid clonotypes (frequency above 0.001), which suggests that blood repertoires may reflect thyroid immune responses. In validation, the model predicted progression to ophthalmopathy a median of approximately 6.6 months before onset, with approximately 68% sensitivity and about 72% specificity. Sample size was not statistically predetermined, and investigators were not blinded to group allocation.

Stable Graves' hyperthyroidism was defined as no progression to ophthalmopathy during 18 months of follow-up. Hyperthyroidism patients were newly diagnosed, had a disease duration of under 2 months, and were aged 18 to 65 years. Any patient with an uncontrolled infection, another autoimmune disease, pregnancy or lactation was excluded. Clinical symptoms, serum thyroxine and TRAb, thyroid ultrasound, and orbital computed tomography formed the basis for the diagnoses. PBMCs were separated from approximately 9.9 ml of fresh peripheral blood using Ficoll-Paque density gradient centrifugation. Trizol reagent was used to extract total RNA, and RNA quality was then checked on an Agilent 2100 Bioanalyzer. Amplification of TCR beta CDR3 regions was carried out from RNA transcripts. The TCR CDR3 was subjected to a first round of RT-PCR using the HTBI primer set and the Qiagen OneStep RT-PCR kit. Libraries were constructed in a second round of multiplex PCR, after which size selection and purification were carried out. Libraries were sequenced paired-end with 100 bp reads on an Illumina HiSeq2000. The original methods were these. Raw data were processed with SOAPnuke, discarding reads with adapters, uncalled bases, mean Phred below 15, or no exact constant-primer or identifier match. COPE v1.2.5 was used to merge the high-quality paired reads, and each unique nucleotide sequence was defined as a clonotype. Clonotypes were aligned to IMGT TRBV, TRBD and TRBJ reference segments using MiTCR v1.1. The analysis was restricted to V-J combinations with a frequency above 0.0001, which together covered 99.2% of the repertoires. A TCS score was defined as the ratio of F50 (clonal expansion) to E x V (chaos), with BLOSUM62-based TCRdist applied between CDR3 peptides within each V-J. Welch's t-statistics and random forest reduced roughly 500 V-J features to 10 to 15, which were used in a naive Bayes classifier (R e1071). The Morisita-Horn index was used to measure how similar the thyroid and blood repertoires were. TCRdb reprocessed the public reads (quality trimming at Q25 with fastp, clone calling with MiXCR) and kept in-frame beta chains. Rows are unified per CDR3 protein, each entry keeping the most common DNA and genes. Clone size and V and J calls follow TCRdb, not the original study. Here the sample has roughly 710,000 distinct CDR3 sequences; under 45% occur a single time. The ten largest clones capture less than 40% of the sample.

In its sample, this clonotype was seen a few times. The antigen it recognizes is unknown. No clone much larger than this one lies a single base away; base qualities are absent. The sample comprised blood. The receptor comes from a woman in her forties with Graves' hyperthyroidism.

The base sequence is TGTGCCAGCGTCCGACAGAGTCTATCCTACGAGCAGTACTTC. Its translation reads: CASVRQSLSYEQYF. The chain uses TRBV28 and TRBJ2-7, with TRBD1 as a weak D call on 5 bases. CDR1 is given as MDHEN and CDR2 as SYDVKM, both from the germline V gene. Between the V and J ends, shortened by 8 bases and 1 base respectively, the junction contains 15 bases. The CDR3 spans 14 residues, from the cysteine through the phenylalanine. CDR3 DNA is the only sequence kept; it has 42 bases, read in frame from the first base.